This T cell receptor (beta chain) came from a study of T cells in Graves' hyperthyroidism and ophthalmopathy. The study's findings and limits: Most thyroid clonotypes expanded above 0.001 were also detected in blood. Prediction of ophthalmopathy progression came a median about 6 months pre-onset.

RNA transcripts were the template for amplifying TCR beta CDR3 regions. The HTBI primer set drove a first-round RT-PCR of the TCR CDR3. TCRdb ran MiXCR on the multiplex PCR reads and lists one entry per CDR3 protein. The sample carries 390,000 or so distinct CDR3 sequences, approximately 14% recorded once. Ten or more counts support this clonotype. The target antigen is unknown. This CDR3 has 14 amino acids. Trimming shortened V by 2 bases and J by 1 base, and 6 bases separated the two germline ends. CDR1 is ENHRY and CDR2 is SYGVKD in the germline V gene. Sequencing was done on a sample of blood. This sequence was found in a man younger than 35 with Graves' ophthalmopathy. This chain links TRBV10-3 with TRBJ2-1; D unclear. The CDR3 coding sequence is TGTGCCATCAGTGAGCTCGGTTCCTACAATGAGCAGTTCTTC. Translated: CAISELGSYNEQFF.